This TCR beta chain was retrieved from a study of preoperative IRX-2 immunotherapy in early breast cancer. Repertoires were generated with immunoSEQ multiplex PCR, while TCRdb's copy carries only in-frame clones and drops some. Seen here are 60,000 or so clones, approximately 93% observed once, and the top ten hold roughly 1.5%. V gave up 7 bases and J gave up 6 bases; unmatched junction bases: 11. Germline assignment: CDR1 LNHDA and CDR2 SQIVND (reference sequence). The CDR3 is 15 amino acids. This clone was detected once. Treatment defined: preoperative locoregional IRX-2 cytokine immunotherapy. The TCR sequence derives from a human donor with breast cancer. The chain links TRBV19 to TRBJ2-2; 7 nucleotides align to TRBD2. Sample acquisition took place from a patient treated with IRX-2 immunotherapy. In DNA, the CDR3 is TGTGCCAGTACCGACGGGACTACATGGGCCGGGGAGCTGTTTTTT. Translation gives CASTDGTTWAGELFF.